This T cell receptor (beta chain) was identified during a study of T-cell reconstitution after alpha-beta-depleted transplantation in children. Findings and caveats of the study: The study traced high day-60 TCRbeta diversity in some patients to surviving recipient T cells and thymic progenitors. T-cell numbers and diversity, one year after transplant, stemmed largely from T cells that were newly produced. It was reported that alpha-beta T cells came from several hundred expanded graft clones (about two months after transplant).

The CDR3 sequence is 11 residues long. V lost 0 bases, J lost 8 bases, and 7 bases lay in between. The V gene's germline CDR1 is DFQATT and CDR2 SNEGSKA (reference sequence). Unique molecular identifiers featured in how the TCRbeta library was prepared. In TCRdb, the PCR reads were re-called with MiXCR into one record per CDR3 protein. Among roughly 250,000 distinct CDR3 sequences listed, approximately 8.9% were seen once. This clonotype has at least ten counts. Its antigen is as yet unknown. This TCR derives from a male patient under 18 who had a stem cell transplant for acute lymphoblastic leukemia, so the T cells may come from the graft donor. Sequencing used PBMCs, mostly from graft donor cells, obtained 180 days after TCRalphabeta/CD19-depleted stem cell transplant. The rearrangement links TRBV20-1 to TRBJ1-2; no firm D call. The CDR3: CSARDKNGYTF. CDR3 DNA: TGCAGTGCTAGAGATAAGAACGGCTACACCTTC.